This entry lists 27 T cell receptor beta chains sequenced from one sample in a study of cytomegalovirus exposure and HLA in healthy donors (TCRdb year 2017). The library was made by the immunoSEQ multiplex PCR assay. A mixture of 60 forward primers for TCR Vbeta segments and 13 reverse primers for TCR Jbeta segments was used in the multiplex PCR. TCRdb carries this immuneACCESS record with in-frame sequences only. Its versions omit some clonotypes, under half of them owing to an unresolved V gene in the studies checked, with the rest unexplained. In this sample the table shows more than 65,000 clones, around 75% of which occur a single time. Jointly, the top ten make up more than 2.5% of the sample. Sequencing was carried out using PBMCs. The receptors here all came from a man aged 35 to 55 in good health and CMV-seronegative.

This chain uses TRBV27 with TRBJ1-2; TRBD1 matches at 11 bases. The J segment lost 7 bases and the V segment lost 3 bases, leaving 4 bases of the junction unmatched. In germline, CDR1 is MNHEY, CDR2 SMNVEV (reference sequence). This CDR3 is built from 14 residues. The CDR3 DNA reads as TGTGCCAGCAGTTTGGACAGGGGGCTTGGTGGCTACACCTTC. Its translation: CASSLDRGLGGYTF.

This chain connects TRBV14 to TRBJ1-2, with 7 bases lining up with TRBD1. Per the germline V gene, CDR1 is SGHDN and CDR2 is FVKESK. Unmatched junction bases numbered 7, after V lost 3 bases and J lost 0 bases. This CDR3 spans 16 amino acids. CDR3 sequence reads: CASSQLKGASNYGYTF. Here the CDR3 DNA reads TGTGCCAGCAGCCAGCTGAAGGGGGCATCTAACTATGGCTACACCTTC.

The V and J genes are TRBV5-4 and TRBJ2-5, with D unresolved. Germline-derived CDR1 and CDR2 are SGHNT and YYREEE (reference sequence). The CDR3 sequence is 15 residues long. V lost 5 bases and J 0 bases, leaving 14 bases between the germline ends. The CDR3 reads CASSQDSLYQETQYF. The CDR3 nucleotides are TGTGCCAGCAGTCAAGACTCGTTGTACCAAGAGACCCAGTACTTC.

This chain uses TRBV14 with TRBJ1-6; D is possibly TRBD1 (6 bases). V was pared by 3 bases and J by 2 bases, with 11 bases between. The CDR3 covers 16 residues. Germline values: CDR1 SGHDN, CDR2 FVKESK. The chain's CDR3 is CASSHEGGAYNSPLHF. CDR3 nucleotides: TGTGCCAGCAGCCATGAAGGGGGAGCCTATAATTCACCCCTCCACTTT.

The J gene is TRBJ2-5, the V gene TRBV6-1; TRBD2 agrees at 9 bases. The trim removed 8 bases at V and 5 bases at J, leaving 12 bases unmatched. Germline lookup yields CDR1 MNHNS and CDR2 SASEGT. CDR3 size: 15 residues. The CDR3 loop reads CASAKGGGAWETQYF. For the CDR3, the DNA is TGTGCCAGCGCGAAGGGCGGGGGGGCATGGGAGACCCAGTACTTC.

The chain uses TRBV10-3 and TRBJ1-6, with D unresolved. Germline CDR1 and CDR2: ENHRY and SYGVKD. Trimming shortened V by 3 bases and J by 7 bases, and 7 bases separated the two germline ends. The CDR3 runs to 13 residues. The CDR3: CAISDRLNSPLHF. The CDR3 DNA reads as TGTGCCATCAGTGACAGGTTGAATTCACCCCTCCACTTT.

The CDR3 coding sequence is TGTGCCACCAGCCCTACAGGGGGCTGGGGAACTGAAGCTTTCTTT. It codes for CATSPTGGWGTEAFF. V and J are TRBV15 and TRBJ1-1; 9 nucleotides match TRBD1. Germline V gene lookup returns CDR1 LNHNV and CDR2 YYDKDF (reference sequence). The junction had 9 bases not matched to a gene; V was cut back by 5 bases and J by 5 bases. This CDR3 contains 15 residues.

By share, this clone ranks as medium-sized (0.01 to 0.1%). This sequence joins TRBV4-2 and TRBJ2-6; no definite D call. The V end lost 0 bases, the J end lost 0 bases, and 12 bases lay between the germline ends. This CDR3 has 18 residues. Germline values: CDR1 LGHNA, CDR2 YNFKEQ. In nucleotides, the CDR3 is TGTGCCAGCAGCCAAGATTTCCCGTTGAGCTCTGGGGCCAACGTCCTGACTTTC. Translated: CASSQDFPLSSGANVLTF.

V is TRBV7-7 and J is TRBJ2-5, with a tentative D call TRBD1 (5 bases). The CDR3 is 15 residues long. Looked up from germline, CDR1 is SSHAT and CDR2 is FNYEAQ (reference sequence). V lost 3 bases to trimming and J lost 0 bases, with 11 bases between them. CDR3 DNA sequence: TGTGCCAGCAGCTTGAACGGACACTACCAAGAGACCCAGTACTTC. Translating it yields CASSLNGHYQETQYF.

The V call is TRBV2, the J call TRBJ1-1; D gene ambiguous. V was clipped by 8 bases and J by 6 bases, with 16 bases between them. The CDR3 is 13 residues long. Germline CDR1 SNHLY, CDR2 FYNNEI. CDR3 region: CASGEDFVAEAFF. CDR3 coding DNA: TGTGCCAGCGGGGAGGACTTTGTCGCTGAAGCTTTCTTT.

This clone came up a few times. The V gene is TRBV5-1, the J gene TRBJ1-3, with D possibly matching TRBD1 (5 bases). The germline CDR1 and CDR2 sequences are SGHRS and YFSETQ. The length of the CDR3 is 16 residues. Trimming shortened V by 0 bases and J by 4 bases, and 14 bases separated the two germline ends. The CDR3 loop reads CASSLATQGKGNTIYF. CDR3 DNA sequence: TGCGCCAGCAGCTTGGCTACCCAGGGTAAAGGAAACACCATATATTTT.

This chain links TRBV5-4 with TRBJ1-2; possibly TRBD1 for D (6 bases). Trimming took off 0 bases at V and 7 bases at J, with 10 bases between the two ends. CDR3 size: 13 residues. The V gene's germline CDR1 is SGHNT and CDR2 YYREEE (reference sequence). CDR3 bases: TGTGCCAGCAGCTTGGATCGGGGGGCTGGCTACACCTTC. Protein product: CASSLDRGAGYTF.

The chain joins TRBV30 to TRBJ1-4; D not resolved. Between the trimmed V and J ends, which lost 0 bases and 3 bases, there was a span of 11 bases. The CDR3 loop spans 15 amino acids. CDR1 and CDR2 (germline): GTSNPN, SVGIG (reference sequence). As DNA, the CDR3 is TGTGCCTGGAGTGTAGGTCCGAGGGCTAATGAAAAACTGTTTTTT. Its protein is CAWSVGPRANEKLFF.

The chain carries TRBV6-5 and TRBJ2-2, with 8 bases aligning to TRBD1. CDR1 is MNHEY, CDR2 SVGAGI, per germline. The V segment lost 6 bases and the J segment 6 bases; nucleotides outside the gene matches: 9. The CDR3 has 15 amino acids. The CDR3 sequence: CASRADRVHPGELFF. CDR3 nucleotides: TGTGCCAGCAGAGCGGACAGGGTCCACCCCGGGGAGCTGTTTTTT.

The genes are TRBV29-1 and TRBJ1-2; D perhaps matches TRBD1 (5 bases). Germline V gene lookup returns CDR1 SQVTM and CDR2 ANQGSEA. V lost 6 bases to trimming and J lost 6 bases, with 14 bases between them. The CDR3 is 12 amino acids. CDR3 DNA: TGCAGCGTCGTTAAAGGGGTGGATGGCTACACCTTC. This gives the protein CSVVKGVDGYTF.

V gene TRBV7-3 combines with J gene TRBJ1-2, with D tentatively TRBD1 (5 bases). The germline CDR1 and CDR2 sequences are SGHTA and FQGTGA. V was shortened by 5 bases and J by 0 bases, with 13 bases between the two germline ends. The CDR3 length is 15 residues. The CDR3 DNA reads TGTGCCAGCAGCCGGGGGGGGGATACTAACTATGGCTACACCTTC. Its protein is CASSRGGDTNYGYTF.

The chain is built from TRBV14 and TRBJ1-2; D is unclear. The CDR3 runs to 15 residues. Deletions cut 4 bases from V and 4 bases from J, with 16 bases between. CDR1 SGHDN and CDR2 FVKESK come from the germline V gene. The DNA for the CDR3 is TGTGCCAGCAGCCTCCACCGTGCCGCGTCCTATGGCTACACCTTC. It codes for CASSLHRAASYGYTF.

The chain carries TRBV5-4 and TRBJ2-2, with 11 nucleotides matching TRBD2. Germline loops: CDR1 SGHNT, CDR2 YYREEE (reference sequence). The trim removed 4 bases at V and 7 bases at J, leaving 18 bases unmatched. The CDR3 is made up of 19 amino acids. CDR3 region: CASSLPRASGGSLGGELFF. In nucleotides, the CDR3 is TGTGCCAGCAGCCTTCCCCGTGCTAGCGGGGGGAGCCTTGGCGGGGAGCTGTTTTTT.

This chain joins TRBV9 and TRBJ1-1; TRBD1 is a possible D gene (5 bases). Germline V lookup: CDR1 SGDLS, CDR2 YYNGEE. With 1 base removed from V and 4 bases from J, the gap between germline ends came to 23 bases. CDR3 length: 18 residues. DNA of the CDR3: TGTGCCAGCAGCGTATTCTCCCCCCGAGCAGGGAGGGCCACTGAAGCTTTCTTT. It translates to CASSVFSPRAGRATEAFF.

The chain links TRBV10-3 to TRBJ2-5; no clear D gene. Per the germline V gene, CDR1 is ENHRY and CDR2 is SYGVKD. This CDR3 contains 14 residues. Between the trimmed V and J ends, which lost 2 bases and 11 bases, there was a span of 18 bases. CDR3 in amino acids: CAISERGSSGEQYF. In nucleotides, the CDR3 is TGTGCCATCAGTGAGCGTGGCAGTTCAGGTGAGCAGTACTTC.

In its sample, this clone was seen a few times. The CDR3 sequence is CASSQGGQPYQPQHF. Written as DNA, the CDR3 is TGCGCCAGCAGCCAAGGGGGGCAGCCTTATCAGCCCCAGCATTTT. V gene TRBV4-3 combines with J gene TRBJ1-5, with a tentative D call TRBD1 (6 bases). The CDR3 has 15 residues. Looked up from germline, CDR1 is LGHNA and CDR2 is YSLEER. The V gene lost 1 base and the J gene lost 5 bases, with 12 bases spanning the gap.

This clone has only a few counts. Other DNA sequences in this sample translate to the same CDR3. The chain recombines TRBV9 with TRBJ2-1; D ambiguous. Germline V lookup: CDR1 SGDLS, CDR2 YYNGEE. V was trimmed by 0 bases and J by 2 bases, leaving 3 bases between them. CDR3 length equals 13 residues. The CDR3 DNA reads TGTGCCAGCAGCGTAGACACCTACAATGAGCAGTTCTTC. Its protein is CASSVDTYNEQFF.

CDR3: CASGLVQGRYGNTIYF. The DNA for the CDR3 is TGTGCTAGTGGTTTGGTTCAGGGAAGGTACGGAAACACCATATATTTT. The chain combines TRBV12-5 with TRBJ1-3, with a tentative D call TRBD1 (5 bases). V lost 0 bases and J 4 bases, leaving 13 bases between the germline ends. Per germline, CDR1 LGHNT and CDR2 FRNRAP. The CDR3 is 16 residues long.

The rearrangement links TRBV18 to TRBJ2-5; TRBD1 aligns across 7 bases. Looked up from germline, CDR1 is KGHSH and CDR2 is LQKENI. CDR3 length equals 14 residues. The V segment lost 8 bases and the J segment 2 bases; nucleotides outside the gene matches: 8. The DNA of the CDR3 is TGTGCCAGCCACAAGACAGGGCGTCAAGAGACCCAGTACTTC. This encodes CASHKTGRQETQYF.

The gene calls are TRBV19 and TRBJ2-7; 7 bases align to TRBD2. The CDR3 totals 14 residues. CDR1 is LNHDA, CDR2 SQIVND, per germline (reference sequence). With 10 bases clipped from V and 2 bases from J, the junction kept 11 bases outside the gene matches. The CDR3 spells CATTAGGGAYEQYF. The DNA of the CDR3 is TGTGCCACGACCGCGGGTGGGGGGGCCTACGAGCAGTACTTC.

The genes are TRBV5-6 and TRBJ2-5, with D possibly being TRBD1 (6 bases). Judging by the DNA end, TRBJ2-7 fits better; the J call may be wrong. The CDR3 totals 12 residues. Germline CDR1 reads SGHDT; CDR2 reads YYEEEE. The CDR3: CASSQGTYEQYF. DNA for the CDR3: TGTGCCAGCAGCCAGGGGACCTACGAGCAGTACTTC.

J is TRBJ2-2 and V is TRBV7-9; 9 nucleotides align to TRBD1. The CDR3 is 15 residues long. J lost 1 base, V lost 4 bases, and 1 base had no gene match. CDR1 is SEHNR, CDR2 FQNEAQ, per germline (reference sequence). CDR3 loop: CASSSGQGNTGELFF. In nucleotides, the CDR3 is TGTGCCAGCAGCTCGGGACAGGGGAACACCGGGGAGCTGTTTTTT. Combining the CDR3 with reference TRBV7-9 and TRBJ2-2 gives the whole variable domain DTGVSQNPRHKITKRGQNVTFRCDPISEHNRLYWYRQTLGQGPEFLTYFQNEAQLEKSRLLSDRFSAERPKGSFSTLEIQRTEQGDSAMYLCASSSGQGNTGELFFGEGSRLTVL.